These 14 T cell receptor beta chains were sequenced from one sample in a study of memory CD4+ T cells and cytomegalovirus serostatus. The sort gate was single viable CD3+CD4+CD8-CD45RO+ cells for memory CD4+ T cells. The protocol was immunoSEQ multiplex PCR, while the TCRdb copy is restricted to in-frame clones and leaves out a portion. This table has around 88,000 clones, 80% appearing once. The specimen sequenced was memory CD4+ T cells from blood. The receptors originated from an adult in good health and CMV-seropositive.

The J gene is TRBJ2-7, the V gene TRBV20-1; 9 nucleotides agree with TRBD1. V trimming: 4 bases; J trimming: 6 bases; junction bases outside the gene matches: 1. The germline V gene has CDR1 DFQATT and CDR2 SNEGSKA (reference sequence). The CDR3 spans 11 residues. In DNA form, the CDR3 reads TGCAGTGCTAACAGGGGGCTCGAGCAGTACTTC. It codes for CSANRGLEQYF.

This clone was observed a few times. J is TRBJ1-1 and V is TRBV29-1; the D gene is possibly TRBD1 (5 bases). In germline, CDR1 is SQVTM, CDR2 ANQGSEA. The CDR3 is 14 residues long. The ends were cut back, 5 bases at V and 4 bases at J, with 17 bases in the middle. This CDR3 reads CSVPGAFRGTEAFF. The CDR3 bases are TGCAGCGTTCCCGGGGCTTTTAGGGGCACTGAAGCTTTCTTT.

This clone has only one observation. Other DNA sequences in the same sample also yield this CDR3. The V gene is TRBV5-1, the J gene TRBJ2-7; D is unresolved. Trimming stripped 0 bases from V and 1 base from J, with 5 bases between. The CDR3 totals 13 residues. Per germline, CDR1 SGHRS and CDR2 YFSETQ. The CDR3 sequence is CASSLAGSYEQYF. The CDR3 DNA follows: TGCGCCAGCAGCTTGGCCGGGTCCTACGAGCAGTACTTC.

The chain has TRBV5-1 and TRBJ2-7, with a tentative D call TRBD2 (5 bases). With 2 bases removed from V and 0 bases from J, the gap between germline ends came to 9 bases. The CDR3 is 14 amino acids. Germline V lookup: CDR1 SGHRS, CDR2 YFSETQ. The CDR3 DNA follows: TGCGCCAGCAGCTTATCTCGGGGCTCCTACGAGCAGTACTTC. Its translation: CASSLSRGSYEQYF.

The gene calls are TRBV6-1 and TRBJ1-2; D might be TRBD1 (5 bases). V shed 6 bases and J shed 4 bases, with 15 bases lying between them. This CDR3 has 14 residues. Per germline, CDR1 MNHNS and CDR2 SASEGT. In nucleotides, the CDR3 is TGTGCCAGCAGGTTGGAAGGGGATGCCTATGGCTACACCTTC. This sequence encodes CASRLEGDAYGYTF.

This chain joins TRBV5-4 and TRBJ2-3; D is possibly TRBD1 (6 bases). The V and J ends lost 5 bases and 4 bases respectively, with 17 bases between them. CDR1 is SGHNT and CDR2 is YYREEE in the germline V gene (reference sequence). The CDR3 consists of 15 residues. The CDR3 loop reads CASRLGGISADTQYF. The CDR3 DNA is TGTGCCAGCAGGTTAGGGGGAATCAGCGCAGATACGCAGTATTTT.

The rearrangement links TRBV6-4 to TRBJ1-2; D is possibly TRBD1 (6 bases). The CDR3 is 13 residues long. The ends were cut back, 3 bases at V and 7 bases at J, with 12 bases in the middle. CDR1 is MRHNA, CDR2 SNTAGT, per germline. CDR3 sequence: CASSEQGRGGYTF. The CDR3 DNA is TGTGCCAGCAGTGAACAGGGCCGGGGTGGCTACACCTTC.

The genes are TRBV6-1 and TRBJ2-2; no definite D call. The CDR3 length is 13 residues. V lost 2 bases and J 6 bases, leaving 7 bases between the germline ends. Germline CDR1 is MNHNS and CDR2 is SASEGT. This CDR3 is CASSEHRPGELFF. The CDR3 nucleotides read TGTGCCAGCAGTGAACATAGACCCGGGGAGCTGTTTTTT.

The count of this clone is one. This chain connects TRBV11-2 to TRBJ2-1; TRBD2 matches 9 bases. This CDR3 contains 14 residues. V was clipped by 3 bases and J by 9 bases; unmatched bases: 6. Germline assignment: CDR1 SGHAT and CDR2 FQNNGV. CDR3 bases: TGTGCCAGCAGCTTGAATCTAGCGGGAACTGAGCAGTTCTTC. Protein: CASSLNLAGTEQFF.

The gene calls are TRBV19 and TRBJ1-5, with no clear D. Trimming shortened V by 7 bases and J by 2 bases, and 15 bases separated the two germline ends. The germline V gene has CDR1 LNHDA and CDR2 SQIVND (reference sequence). The CDR3 has 15 residues. CDR3: CASISFGEGNQPQHF. CDR3 nucleotides: TGTGCCAGTATTTCCTTCGGGGAGGGCAATCAGCCCCAGCATTTT.

This chain joins TRBV6-5 and TRBJ2-7; 9 nucleotides match TRBD2. The J segment lost 12 bases and the V segment lost 7 bases, leaving 13 bases of the junction unmatched. This CDR3 is 13 amino acids long. Germline CDR1 is MNHEY and CDR2 is SVGAGI. This chain's CDR3 is CASTNPGLAFWYF. Written as DNA, the CDR3 is TGTGCCAGCACCAACCCGGGACTAGCATTTTGGTACTTC.

This chain uses TRBV20-1 with TRBJ1-2; 7 nucleotides agree with TRBD1. The CDR3 has 11 amino acids. Germline V gene lookup returns CDR1 DFQATT and CDR2 SNEGSKA (reference sequence). This CDR3 is CSATRDRKNTF. CDR3 DNA sequence: TGCAGCGCCACCCGGGACAGAAAAAACACCTTC.

The chain carries TRBV28 and TRBJ1-1; D not resolved. The ends were cut back, 6 bases at V and 4 bases at J, with 12 bases in the middle. The germline V gene has CDR1 MDHEN and CDR2 SYDVKM. CDR3 size: 13 residues. The DNA for the CDR3 is TGTGCCAGCAGATCAGCAGGTAGCACTGAAGCTTTCTTT. Its translation is CASRSAGSTEAFF.

V gene TRBV19 combines with J gene TRBJ2-2; 8 nucleotides align to TRBD1. Germline V lookup: CDR1 LNHDA, CDR2 SQIVND (reference sequence). Germline trimming cut 7 bases from V and 2 bases from J; bases unmatched to any gene: 6. The CDR3 covers 15 residues. The CDR3 sequence is CASMKTGVNTGELFF. The CDR3 bases are TGTGCCAGTATGAAGACAGGGGTTAACACCGGGGAGCTGTTTTTT.